These 30 T cell receptor beta chains were all obtained from the same sample, sequenced in a study of blood T cells in healthy people across ages. Combining a sample-barcoded 5' primer with a J-beta primer mix, a second PCR ran for roughly 7 to 11 cycles. TCRdb used MiXCR to reprocess the 5' RACE reads, holding one entry per CDR3 protein. Of 800,000 to 900,000 distinct CDR3 sequences listed, approximately 65% are singletons. The specimen was blood. The receptors were sampled from a man aged 30 to 39 in good health.

The genes are TRBV28 and TRBJ2-7; TRBD1 matches 8 bases. CDR3 length equals 12 residues. Germline-derived CDR1 and CDR2 are MDHEN and SYDVKM. J gave up 2 bases and V 9 bases, and 3 bases lay outside the gene matches. The CDR3 region has the DNA TGTGCCAGTACGGACAGGGCCTACGAGCAGTACTTC. Translation: CASTDRAYEQYF.

V usage is TRBV10-3 and J usage is TRBJ2-2, with D possibly being TRBD1 (6 bases). The germline V and J ends were trimmed by 10 bases and 2 bases, with 14 bases remaining between them. The germline gives CDR1 ENHRY, CDR2 SYGVKD. This CDR3 comprises 14 residues. The CDR3 reads CATKKDSNTGELFF. The DNA for the CDR3 is TGTGCCACAAAGAAGGACAGCAACACCGGGGAGCTGTTTTTT.

The chain has TRBV11-3 and TRBJ2-4; D ambiguous. This CDR3 comprises 13 residues. Germline V gives CDR1 SGHNT, CDR2 YENEEA. Trimming left V 1 base short and J 13 bases short, with 14 bases between. In nucleotides, the CDR3 is TGTGCCAGCAGCTTAGGGATGAACCAGGAGCAGTACTTC. This translates into CASSLGMNQEQYF.

This clonotype showed up just a few times. V gene TRBV3-1 combines with J gene TRBJ2-5; no definite D call. The CDR3 is 14 residues long. V was shortened by 2 bases and J by 3 bases, with 10 bases between the two germline ends. From germline, CDR1 is LGHDT and CDR2 YNNKEL (reference sequence). CDR3 bases: TGTGCCAGCAGCCAAAGGGCACGGGAAGAGACCCAGTACTTC. This codes for CASSQRAREETQYF.

Here the CDR3 reads CASSQGMGAPQYF. The CDR3 DNA is TGTGCCAGCAGTCAAGGTATGGGGGCGCCGCAGTACTTC. The chain carries TRBV11-1 and TRBJ2-7; the D gene is possibly TRBD1 (6 bases). Trimming took off 6 bases at V and 9 bases at J, with 18 bases between the two ends. The CDR3 extends over 13 amino acids. Germline V CDR1 and CDR2: SGHAT, FQDESV (reference sequence).

The chain links TRBV27 to TRBJ1-1; TRBD1 agrees at 11 bases. Trimming took 8 bases from V and 5 from J; bases not matched to a gene: 16. The CDR3 loop spans 17 amino acids. The germline V gene encodes CDR1 MNHEY and CDR2 SMNVEV (reference sequence). For the CDR3, the DNA is TGTGCCAGCTCGGGGACAGGGGGATTTATGAGGGGGACTGAAGCTTTCTTT. Protein: CASSGTGGFMRGTEAFF.

The chain employs TRBV7-3 and TRBJ2-5; possible D gene TRBD2, 7 bases. Germline values: CDR1 SGHTA, CDR2 FQGTGA. With 2 bases removed from V and 2 bases from J, the gap between germline ends came to 15 bases. This CDR3 comprises 16 residues. CDR3 sequence (DNA): TGTGCCAGCAGCTTACTGGGGGGAGGGGGACAAGAGACCCAGTACTTC. Its translation: CASSLLGGGGQETQYF.

There are a few counts of this clonotype. This chain uses TRBV27 with TRBJ1-6; no clear D gene. Trimming left V 6 bases short and J 8 bases short, with 8 bases between. CDR1 is MNHEY and CDR2 is SMNVEV in the germline V gene (reference sequence). The CDR3 runs to 12 residues. The DNA for the CDR3 is TGTGCCAGCAGAACCTACGATTCACCCCTCCACTTT. Translating gives CASRTYDSPLHF.

This clonotype has more than one count but fewer than ten. The chain couples TRBV20-1 to TRBJ2-5; 12 bases agree with TRBD2. Trimming at V came to 2 bases and at J to 5 bases, leaving 6 bases not matched to a gene. The CDR3 sequence is 15 residues long. Germline V gene sequence: CDR1 DFQATT, CDR2 SNEGSKA (reference sequence). The CDR3 nucleotides read TGCAGTGCTAGACTAGCGGGGGGGCTCTATGAGACCCAGTACTTC. This codes for CSARLAGGLYETQYF.

The chain links TRBV20-1 to TRBJ2-7; a weak D match, TRBD1 (5 bases). The CDR3 loop spans 16 amino acids. Germline lookup yields CDR1 DFQATT and CDR2 SNEGSKA (reference sequence). V was shortened by 0 bases and J by 1 base, with 16 bases between the two germline ends. The CDR3 loop is CSARDFLQELSYEQYF. CDR3 bases: TGCAGTGCTAGAGATTTTCTACAGGAGCTTTCCTACGAGCAGTACTTC.

This clonotype was counted once. This rearrangement joins TRBV5-1 to TRBJ2-5; D might be TRBD1 (5 bases). The CDR3 sequence is 15 residues long. With 4 bases removed from V and 2 bases from J, the gap between germline ends came to 15 bases. CDR1 and CDR2 from the germline V gene are SGHRS and YFSETQ. In DNA form, the CDR3 reads TGCGCCAGCAGCCAACGGACACGATATCAAGAGACCCAGTACTTC. This sequence encodes CASSQRTRYQETQYF.

The rearrangement joins TRBV20-1 to TRBJ2-5; 9 positions match TRBD2. Looked up from germline, CDR1 is DFQATT and CDR2 is SNEGSKA (reference sequence). Unmatched junction bases numbered 12, after V lost 2 bases and J lost 11 bases. This CDR3 has 14 amino acids. The chain's CDR3 is CSARSGGPVSEQYF. CDR3 sequence (DNA): TGCAGTGCTAGAAGCGGGGGGCCCGTAAGTGAGCAGTACTTC.

The chain is built from TRBV20-1 and TRBJ2-1; 9 bases map to TRBD2. There are 13 residues in the CDR3. J was trimmed by 7 bases and V by 6 bases; bases with no gene match: 7. Germline V gene sequence: CDR1 DFQATT, CDR2 SNEGSKA (reference sequence). The CDR3 DNA reads TGCAGTGCCTATAGCGGGGGAAAAAATGAGCAGTTCTTC. This encodes CSAYSGGKNEQFF.

The chain carries TRBV4-3 and TRBJ2-1, with 7 positions matching TRBD2. CDR3 size: 14 residues. The trim removed 6 bases at V and 9 bases at J, leaving 11 bases unmatched. Germline V lookup: CDR1 LGHNA, CDR2 YSLEER. The CDR3 DNA sequence: TGCGCCAGCAGTCCCCAGCGGGGTCCCGGTGAGCAGTTCTTC. Its protein product is CASSPQRGPGEQFF.

The chain carries TRBV28 and TRBJ2-7; D is perhaps TRBD2 (7 bases). V was shortened by 5 bases and J by 0 bases, with 17 bases between the two germline ends. The length of the CDR3 is 16 residues. The V gene's germline CDR1 is MDHEN and CDR2 SYDVKM. The CDR3 spells CASSLDSGGPSYEQYF. CDR3 nucleotides: TGTGCCAGCAGTCTTGACTCCGGGGGGCCCTCCTACGAGCAGTACTTC.

The sample holds a few counts of this clonotype. The rearrangement joins TRBV4-1 to TRBJ2-5; TRBD2 agrees at 13 bases. The CDR3 has 16 amino acids. Unmatched junction bases numbered 3, after V lost 3 bases and J lost 2 bases. Per the germline V gene, CDR1 is MGHRA and CDR2 is YSYEKL. The CDR3 DNA reads as TGCGCCAGCAGCCAGACTAGCGGGGGGTTACAAGAGACCCAGTACTTC. This translates into CASSQTSGGLQETQYF.

The rearrangement uses TRBV28 and TRBJ2-1; no definite D call. The CDR3 consists of 14 residues. The germline V gene encodes CDR1 MDHEN and CDR2 SYDVKM. V gave up 3 bases and J gave up 1 base, with 7 bases separating them. DNA for the CDR3: TGTGCCAGCAGTTTCCTGGAGTCCTACAATGAGCAGTTCTTC. Its protein is CASSFLESYNEQFF.

Concerning this clonotype itself: The junction departs from the called germline gene at one end, perhaps through a read error. This rearrangement joins TRBV12-3 or TRBV12-4 to TRBJ2-7, with D perhaps TRBD2 (5 bases). The CDR3 consists of 15 residues. DNA for the CDR3: TGTGCCAGTAGTTACGGGAACCTAATGTCCACCGAGCAGTACTTC. This sequence encodes CASSYGNLMSTEQYF.

The chain uses TRBV7-2 and TRBJ2-3, with D possibly matching TRBD2 (6 bases). V was clipped by 2 bases and J by 2 bases, with 11 bases between them. Germline loops: CDR1 SGHTA, CDR2 FQGNSA. This CDR3 contains 15 residues. CDR3 in amino acids: CASSLTAGNTDTQYF. In nucleotides, the CDR3 is TGTGCCAGCAGCTTAACGGCGGGGAACACAGATACGCAGTATTTT.

In its sample, this clonotype was seen many times. This chain joins TRBV11-2 and TRBJ2-1, with D tentatively TRBD2 (6 bases). V lost 8 bases, J lost 3 bases, and 14 bases lay in between. This CDR3 comprises 14 residues. CDR1 is SGHAT, CDR2 FQNNGV, per germline. The CDR3, as DNA: TGTGCCAGCGGACCATTAGCGGTCTACAATGAGCAGTTCTTC. It codes for CASGPLAVYNEQFF.

This chain uses TRBV27 with TRBJ2-5; D unresolved. This CDR3 has 13 residues. CDR1 is MNHEY, CDR2 SMNVEV, per germline (reference sequence). Between the trimmed V and J ends, which lost 0 bases and 5 bases, there was a span of 7 bases. CDR3 residues: CASSLSAAETQYF. CDR3 DNA: TGTGCCAGCAGTTTATCGGCGGCGGAGACCCAGTACTTC.

This sequence joins TRBV27 and TRBJ1-1, with a tentative D call TRBD1 (5 bases). Germline-derived CDR1 and CDR2 are MNHEY and SMNVEV (reference sequence). V dropped 7 bases and J dropped 0 bases, with 21 bases sitting between them. This CDR3 contains 17 residues. The CDR3 loop is CASTFRRGADMNTEAFF. As DNA, the CDR3 is TGTGCCAGCACCTTCCGGCGTGGGGCAGACATGAACACTGAAGCTTTCTTT.

The table lists this clonotype with many counts. CDR3 DNA sequence: TGCGCCAGCAGCGAGGGACGGGGACCCCACGAGCAGTACTTC. The encoded protein is CASSEGRGPHEQYF. This chain links TRBV5-1 with TRBJ2-7; either TRBD1 or TRBD2 may fit D (5 bases each). Per the germline V gene, CDR1 is SGHRS and CDR2 is YFSETQ. This CDR3 spans 14 amino acids. V was shortened by 4 bases and J by 5 bases, with 16 bases between the two germline ends. The full variable domain, completed using reference TRBV5-1 and TRBJ2-7, is KAGVTQTPRYLIKTRGQQVTLSCSPISGHRSVSWYQQTPGQGLQFLFEYFSETQRNKGNFPGRFSGRQFSNSRSEMNVSTLELGDSALYLCASSEGRGPHEQYFGPGTRLTVT.

The gene calls are TRBV29-1 and TRBJ2-1; possible D gene TRBD2, 5 bases. Germline CDR1 reads SQVTM; CDR2 reads ANQGSEA. Trimming shortened V by 4 bases and J by 1 base, and 14 bases separated the two germline ends. CDR3 length: 15 residues. Here the CDR3 reads CSVGARERSYNEQFF. The CDR3 DNA is TGCAGCGTTGGAGCGAGGGAAAGGTCCTACAATGAGCAGTTCTTC.

The V call is TRBV4-3, the J call TRBJ2-2, with D tentatively TRBD2 (6 bases). CDR3 length equals 15 residues. CDR1 is LGHNA and CDR2 is YSLEER in the germline V gene. The ends were cut back, 4 bases at V and 8 bases at J, with 17 bases in the middle. Written as DNA, the CDR3 is TGCGCCAGCAGCCGATCCGGACGGACTACTGGGGAGCTGTTTTTT. This encodes CASSRSGRTTGELFF.

The chain combines TRBV9 with TRBJ2-6, with D unclear. The CDR3 runs 11 residues. In germline, CDR1 is SGDLS, CDR2 YYNGEE. CDR3 loop: CAETGANVLTF. The CDR3 bases are TGTGCAGAAACTGGGGCCAACGTCCTGACTTTC.

This chain uses TRBV20-1 with TRBJ1-5; D is ambiguous. Trimming removed 0 bases at V and 2 bases at J, with 14 bases between. This CDR3 spans 16 amino acids. CDR1 is DFQATT and CDR2 is SNEGSKA in the germline V gene (reference sequence). CDR3 DNA: TGCAGTGCTAGAGATGCCTCGGGTCGCGGCAATCAGCCCCAGCATTTT. Its translation: CSARDASGRGNQPQHF.

The V and J genes are TRBV7-9 and TRBJ2-3; 9 bases are a match to TRBD1. The trim removed 7 bases at V and 3 bases at J, leaving 11 bases unmatched. This CDR3 contains 16 residues. Germline CDR1 SEHNR, CDR2 FQNEAQ (reference sequence). The CDR3 coding sequence is TGTGCCAGCACCCCCTGGGGGACAGGGCTAACAGATACGCAGTATTTT. Its translation is CASTPWGTGLTDTQYF.

This chain joins TRBV29-1 and TRBJ2-7; tentatively, D is TRBD1 or TRBD2 (5 bases each). V lost 7 bases and J lost 3, with 19 bases in between. The length of the CDR3 is 14 residues. Per the germline V gene, CDR1 is SQVTM and CDR2 is ANQGSEA. This CDR3 reads CSALPGTGIYEQYF. The CDR3 bases are TGCAGCGCCCTACCCGGGACGGGGATCTACGAGCAGTACTTC.

This clonotype was observed a handful of times. This rearrangement joins TRBV2 to TRBJ1-2; D not certain. V lost 6 bases and J lost 5, with 16 bases in between. The CDR3 runs 14 residues. CDR1 is SNHLY, CDR2 FYNNEI, per germline. The CDR3 sequence: CASRRESEGYGYTF. For the CDR3, the DNA is TGTGCCAGCAGAAGGGAATCCGAAGGGTATGGCTACACCTTC.